These 30 T cell receptor beta chains came from one sample sequenced in a study of low-dose radiotherapy and immunotherapy resistance in tumors. Both TCRalpha and TCRbeta chains were reverse transcribed with V-gene-specific primers. Amplification, which lasted 20 to 25 PCR cycles, used a constant-region primer and V-primer adapter to amplify TCRs. TCRdb reprocessed the reads via MiXCR and lists one record per CDR3 protein. The table has 8,500 to 10,000 distinct CDR3 sequences, 42% seen once. The receptors here all came from a human donor with advanced metastatic prostate, ovarian, gallbladder or colorectal cancer (not recorded which). This table probably holds off-target reads from a library built for another chain.

The chain is built from TRBV6-2 or TRBV6-3 and TRBJ1-2; D unresolved. CDR3 length equals 12 residues. Germline V gene lookup returns CDR1 MNHEY and CDR2 SVGEGT. Trimming pared 7 bases from V and 0 bases from J, leaving 6 bases between. This CDR3 is CASKTTNYGYTF. Here the CDR3 DNA reads TGTGCCAGCAAGACAACTAACTATGGCTACACCTTC.

The genes are TRBV30 and TRBJ1-1; no clear D gene. The germline V gene encodes CDR1 GTSNPN and CDR2 SVGIG (reference sequence). V lost 0 bases, J lost 0 bases, and 17 bases lay in between. This CDR3 comprises 17 residues. The CDR3: CAWSVITARSMNTEAFF. DNA of the CDR3: TGTGCCTGGAGTGTAATAACGGCACGGAGTATGAACACTGAAGCTTTCTTT.

This clonotype appeared a few times. CDR3 loop: CASSPVEGGQPQHF. Written as DNA, the CDR3 is TGTGCCAGCTCACCAGTAGAGGGTGGGCAGCCCCAGCATTTT. The chain has TRBV18 and TRBJ1-5; D not resolved. The CDR3 extends over 14 amino acids. Per the germline V gene, CDR1 is KGHSH and CDR2 is LQKENI. Trimming removed 2 bases at V and 7 bases at J, with 12 bases between.

The rearrangement uses TRBV5-1 and TRBJ2-7; the match to TRBD2 covers 7 bases. CDR3 length equals 21 residues. Germline lookup yields CDR1 SGHRS and CDR2 YFSETQ. V was pared by 0 bases and J by 4 bases, with 25 bases of the junction left unmatched. The chain's CDR3 is CASSLGQVVAGVTRGTYEQYF. CDR3 sequence (DNA): TGCGCCAGCAGCTTGGGCCAAGTTGTGGCGGGAGTTACCCGGGGTACGTACGAGCAGTACTTC.

This clonotype is medium-sized in the sample. This chain joins TRBV5-6 and TRBJ2-1; tentative D call: TRBD1 (6 bases). V shed 0 bases and J shed 4 bases, with 14 bases lying between them. CDR1 SGHDT and CDR2 YYEEEE come from the germline V gene. The CDR3 length is 16 residues. The CDR3 DNA is TGTGCCAGCAGCTTGGATGGGGGCGAAGTGTACAATGAGCAGTTCTTC. Amino acid sequence: CASSLDGGEVYNEQFF.

The CDR3 nucleotides read TGTGCCAGCAGGACGAAAACTAATTCACCCCTCCACTTT. Protein product: CASRTKTNSPLHF. The chain links TRBV28 to TRBJ1-6; D uncertain. Trimming left V 6 bases short and J 6 bases short, with 9 bases between. The germline V gene encodes CDR1 MDHEN and CDR2 SYDVKM. The CDR3 is 13 residues long.

This clonotype turned up a few times. The V and J genes are TRBV7-2 and TRBJ1-1; no firm D call. V was trimmed by 3 bases and J by 2 bases, leaving 4 bases between them. Per germline, CDR1 SGHTA and CDR2 FQGNSA. The CDR3 length is 12 residues. Here the CDR3 reads CASSFRNTEAFF. In DNA form, the CDR3 reads TGTGCCAGCAGCTTTCGAAACACTGAAGCTTTCTTT.

The chain has TRBV20-1 and TRBJ1-3, with a tentative D call TRBD1 (5 bases). The germline gives CDR1 DFQATT, CDR2 SNEGSKA (reference sequence). Trimming pared 3 bases from V and 7 bases from J, leaving 16 bases between. This CDR3 contains 14 residues. CDR3 residues: CSARGLWAENTIYF. The CDR3 coding sequence is TGCAGTGCTAGGGGACTGTGGGCTGAGAACACCATATATTTT.

In this sample, this clonotype is medium-sized. The chain recombines TRBV28 with TRBJ2-7; D is undetermined. Germline V gene sequence: CDR1 MDHEN, CDR2 SYDVKM. The CDR3 runs 12 residues. Trimming stripped 6 bases from V and 3 bases from J, with 9 bases between. In nucleotides, the CDR3 is TGTGCCAGCAGCCCGGGCTACTACGAGCAGTACTTC. Its protein product is CASSPGYYEQYF. The complete variable domain, with remaining parts taken from reference TRBV28 and TRBJ2-7, reads DVKVTQSSRYLVKRTGEKVFLECVQDMDHENMFWYRQDPGLGLRLIYFSYDVKMKEKGDIPEGYSVSREKKERFSLILESASTNQTSMYLCASSPGYYEQYFGPGTRLTVT.

This clonotype counts as medium-sized. The rearrangement uses TRBV28 and TRBJ2-3; D gene uncertain. The CDR3 loop spans 13 amino acids. Germline assignment: CDR1 MDHEN and CDR2 SYDVKM. The V end was cut by 8 bases, the J end by 0 bases, with 9 bases between. CDR3 region: CASGVGSTDTQYF. CDR3 coding DNA: TGTGCCAGCGGGGTGGGGAGCACAGATACGCAGTATTTT.

The table lists this clonotype with a few counts. This rearrangement joins TRBV10-3 to TRBJ2-1; the D gene is possibly TRBD1 (5 bases). The V gene's germline CDR1 is ENHRY and CDR2 SYGVKD. V was shortened by 4 bases and J by 4 bases, with 11 bases between the two germline ends. CDR3 size: 14 residues. The CDR3 is CAISVQGIYNEQFF. CDR3 in DNA: TGTGCCATCAGTGTTCAGGGTATTTACAATGAGCAGTTCTTC.

This clonotype was seen more than once but under ten times. The V call is TRBV14, the J call TRBJ1-3; TRBD1 might be the D (6 bases). Trimming shortened V by 5 bases and J by 0 bases, and 11 bases separated the two germline ends. This CDR3 spans 15 amino acids. Germline-derived CDR1 and CDR2 are SGHDN and FVKESK. The CDR3 spells CASSITGHSGNTIYF. Written as DNA, the CDR3 is TGTGCCAGCAGCATCACGGGACACTCTGGAAACACCATATATTTT. The variable domain in full, with the rest retrieved from reference TRBV14 and TRBJ1-3, is EAGVTQFPSHSVIEKGQTVTLRCDPISGHDNLYWYRRVMGKEIKFLLHFVKESKQDESGMPNNRFLAERTGGTYSTLKVQPAELEDSGVYFCASSITGHSGNTIYFGEGSWLTVV.

This clonotype was picked up a small number of times. The chain couples TRBV28 to TRBJ1-1; 8 positions agree with TRBD1. The CDR3 contains 15 residues. V lost 6 bases to trimming and J lost 5 bases; unmatched junction nucleotides: 11. The germline gives CDR1 MDHEN, CDR2 SYDVKM. This chain's CDR3 is CASSGQGKAVTEAFF. The CDR3 DNA is TGTGCCAGCAGCGGACAGGGAAAGGCTGTTACTGAAGCTTTCTTT. The complete variable domain, with remaining parts taken from reference TRBV28 and TRBJ1-1, reads DVKVTQSSRYLVKRTGEKVFLECVQDMDHENMFWYRQDPGLGLRLIYFSYDVKMKEKGDIPEGYSVSREKKERFSLILESASTNQTSMYLCASSGQGKAVTEAFFGQGTRLTVV.

The chain joins TRBV27 to TRBJ2-7; tentatively, D is TRBD1 or TRBD2 (5 bases each). From germline, CDR1 is MNHEY and CDR2 SMNVEV (reference sequence). This CDR3 region has 14 residues. Trimming took 6 bases from V and 3 from J, leaving 15 bases between them. Here the CDR3 reads CASRQGVPNYEQYF. The CDR3 nucleotides are TGTGCCAGCAGGCAGGGAGTCCCAAACTACGAGCAGTACTTC.

With respect to this clonotype: Mismatch with germline at one junction end may stem from a read error. V is TRBV5-3 and J is TRBJ1-1; TRBD1 is a possible D gene (6 bases). TRBV5-3 belongs to the ORF category, with a function that is uncertain. CDR3 length equals 15 residues. The CDR3 is CASTAPGQMNTEAFF. In nucleotides, the CDR3 is TGCGCCAGCACCGCCCCCGGACAGATGAACACTGAAGCTTTCTTT.

By share of the sample, this clonotype is medium-sized. J is TRBJ2-7 and V is TRBV5-4, with D possibly matching TRBD1 (6 bases). Trimming took off 3 bases at V and 3 bases at J, with 22 bases between the two ends. The CDR3 runs 17 residues. CDR1 SGHNT and CDR2 YYREEE come from the germline V gene (reference sequence). CDR3 amino acids: CASSSSGQRQARYEQYF. The CDR3 bases are TGTGCCAGCAGCTCCTCGGGGCAGAGACAGGCCCGCTACGAGCAGTACTTC.

Only a few counts were recorded for this clonotype. The V call is TRBV19, the J call TRBJ1-6, with a possible D match to TRBD1 (5 bases). Germline CDR1 is LNHDA and CDR2 is SQIVND (reference sequence). V was pared by 4 bases and J by 6 bases, with 10 bases between. The CDR3 contains 14 residues. CDR3 DNA sequence: TGTGCCAGTAGTACCTCTGGGGGTAATTCACCCCTCCACTTT. This encodes CASSTSGGNSPLHF.

This clonotype was detected once. The genes are TRBV28 and TRBJ2-5; 9 nucleotides match TRBD2. The CDR3 is made up of 15 amino acids. Germline V CDR1 and CDR2: MDHEN, SYDVKM. With 6 bases clipped from V and 2 bases from J, the junction kept 7 bases outside the gene matches. The CDR3 region is CASRIQTSGQETQYF. The CDR3 bases are TGTGCCAGCAGAATTCAGACTAGCGGACAAGAGACCCAGTACTTC.

Relative to its sample, this clonotype is medium-sized. This CDR3 is CASSPTVGGNQPQHF. The CDR3, as DNA: TGTGCCAGCAGTCCTACGGTCGGTGGCAATCAGCCCCAGCATTTT. The chain couples TRBV12-3 or TRBV12-4 to TRBJ1-5; the D is unclear. Trimming took off 5 bases at V and 2 bases at J, with 13 bases between the two ends. The CDR3 is 15 amino acids.

This chain joins TRBV12-3 or TRBV12-4 and TRBJ1-2, with 9 positions matching TRBD1. This CDR3 comprises 15 residues. V was clipped by 6 bases and J by 8 bases; unmatched bases: 13. CDR3 region: CASRGTGTGTDGYTF. Written as DNA, the CDR3 is TGTGCCAGCAGGGGTACCGGGACAGGGACGGACGGCTACACCTTC.

By sample fraction, this clonotype is medium-sized. The gene calls are TRBV5-1 and TRBJ1-4, with D perhaps matching TRBD1 (6 bases). CDR1 is SGHRS and CDR2 is YFSETQ in the germline V gene. The CDR3 has 15 residues. Trimming took off 4 bases at V and 8 bases at J, with 18 bases between the two ends. This chain's CDR3 is CASSPRGGREEKLFF. The CDR3, as DNA: TGCGCCAGCAGCCCGCGGGGGGGGCGCGAAGAAAAACTGTTTTTT.

The V call is TRBV5-1, the J call TRBJ2-3; 7 bases agree with TRBD2. Germline CDR1 is SGHRS and CDR2 is YFSETQ. J gave up 4 bases and V 3 bases, and 11 bases lay outside the gene matches. This CDR3 has 16 residues. DNA of the CDR3: TGCGCCAGCAGCTCCCCGGACCTTGGGAGGGCAGATACGCAGTATTTT. Its translation: CASSSPDLGRADTQYF. Full variable domain (rest looked up from reference TRBV5-1 and TRBJ2-3): KAGVTQTPRYLIKTRGQQVTLSCSPISGHRSVSWYQQTPGQGLQFLFEYFSETQRNKGNFPGRFSGRQFSNSRSEMNVSTLELGDSALYLCASSSPDLGRADTQYFGPGTRLTVL.

This chain uses TRBV27 with TRBJ1-4, with 7 bases lining up with TRBD1. Germline V CDR1 and CDR2: MNHEY, SMNVEV (reference sequence). There are 13 residues in the CDR3. Trimming removed 6 bases from V and 3 bases from J; junction bases left unmatched: 1. The CDR3 region has the DNA TGTGCCAGCAGGGGGACAGCTAATGAAAAACTGTTTTTT. It specifies CASRGTANEKLFF.

There are a few counts of this clonotype. The rearrangement links TRBV15 to TRBJ2-3, with 8 bases aligning to TRBD2. The CDR3 runs to 16 residues. Looked up from germline, CDR1 is LNHNV and CDR2 is YYDKDF (reference sequence). V lost 2 bases, J lost 1 base, and 5 bases stayed unmatched. Here the CDR3 reads CATSRSRAGGTDTQYF. CDR3 in DNA: TGTGCCACCAGCAGAAGCCGAGCGGGGGGCACAGATACGCAGTATTTT.

This clonotype was seen a few times. This chain uses TRBV3-1 with TRBJ2-1, with 7 bases lining up with TRBD2. This CDR3 has 15 residues. V shed 3 bases, J shed 9 bases, and the junction held 11 bases outside the gene matches. Germline CDR1 LGHDT, CDR2 YNNKEL (reference sequence). Written as DNA, the CDR3 is TGTGCCAGCAGCCAGGTTTGGGAGGGACGGGGTGAGCAGTTCTTC. As protein: CASSQVWEGRGEQFF.

This clonotype qualifies as medium-sized (0.01 to 0.1%). The V gene is TRBV5-4, the J gene TRBJ2-1; D unclear. The CDR3 extends over 13 amino acids. Germline loops: CDR1 SGHNT, CDR2 YYREEE (reference sequence). V was shortened by 1 base and J by 10 bases, with 12 bases between the two germline ends. DNA of the CDR3: TGTGCCAGCAGCTTGTGGAGCCGGAAAGAGCAGTTCTTC. Translation gives CASSLWSRKEQFF.

This chain connects TRBV6-1 to TRBJ1-5, with D perhaps TRBD1 (6 bases). The germline CDR1 and CDR2 sequences are MNHNS and SASEGT. The CDR3 covers 13 residues. V lost 7 bases, J lost 7 bases, and 14 bases lay in between. For the CDR3, the DNA is TGTGCCAGCATGAACAGGGATGACCAGCCCCAGCATTTT. This sequence encodes CASMNRDDQPQHF.

CDR3 region: CATWGGTTNEKLFF. The CDR3 DNA sequence: TGTGCGACCTGGGGAGGAACAACTAATGAAAAACTGTTTTTT. The chain has TRBV2 and TRBJ1-4; D is unresolved. The V gene's germline CDR1 is SNHLY and CDR2 FYNNEI. The CDR3 is 14 residues long.

This chain uses TRBV12-3 or TRBV12-4 with TRBJ1-5, with a weak D call TRBD1 (6 bases). Trimming took off 4 bases at V and 5 bases at J, with 15 bases between the two ends. The CDR3 runs to 15 residues. The CDR3 spells CASSSTGPAYQPQHF. Here the CDR3 DNA reads TGTGCCAGCAGTTCTACAGGGCCGGCTTATCAGCCCCAGCATTTT.

The chain has TRBV27 and TRBJ2-3, with unresolved D. The V gene lost 0 bases and the J gene lost 7 bases, with 11 bases spanning the gap. This CDR3 is built from 14 residues. The germline V gene encodes CDR1 MNHEY and CDR2 SMNVEV (reference sequence). The CDR3 spells CASSLSLPGNTQYF. The CDR3 DNA sequence: TGTGCCAGCAGTTTATCTCTCCCCGGCAATACGCAGTATTTT.